This T cell receptor (beta chain) was sequenced during a study of CD8 T cells in Susac syndrome. While CD8+ and CD4+ T cells were isolated negatively, TEMRA cells were enriched by FACS. The authors reverse transcribed roughly 0.5 to 1 ug RNA with random hexamers. The method of amplification for TCR beta CDR3 was immunoSEQ multiplex PCR, covering 54 Vbeta and 13 Jbeta. MiXCR, applied by TCRdb to the immunoSEQ multiplex PCR reads, yields one record per CDR3 protein. Of roughly 120,000 distinct CDR3 sequences in the sample, less than 95% were seen once. The CDR3 consists of 14 residues. V dropped 6 bases and J dropped 1; count of bases not matched to a gene: 7. Looked up from germline, CDR1 is SQVTM and CDR2 is ANQGSEA.

V and J are TRBV29-1 and TRBJ2-3; TRBD1 agrees at 7 bases. Source material: CD4+ T cells from PBMCs. The TCR was taken from a human donor with multiple sclerosis. Here the CDR3 reads CSVEAGGGTDTQYF. CDR3 DNA: TGCAGCGTCGAGGCAGGGGGTGGCACAGATACGCAGTATTTT.